The rows below give T cell receptor beta chains drawn from one sample of a study of T cell responses to AZD1222 COVID-19 vaccine. Using immunoSEQ multiplex PCR, the repertoire was profiled, and TCRdb retains in-frame clones only, with some absent. Found here are about 100,000 clones, 80% to 95% of them singletons; the top ten hold approximately 1.7%. Source: peripheral blood, taken on day 0 of AZD1222 vaccination. These receptors came from an adult in good health. Both conserved end residues are part of each CDR3. Fields, in order: V gene, D gene, J gene, clone size, CDR3 protein, CDR3 DNA. The D gene is left open where the match is weak. The listing skips clone size in some rows; elsewhere it reads once, few, many or a size class.

>TRBV27|-|TRBJ1-3|-
CASSPYPWVSGNTIYF
TGTGCCAGCAGTCCCTATCCCTGGGTGTCTGGAAACACCATATATTTT
>TRBV4-1|-|TRBJ1-1|once
CASSQEWQGAEAFF
TGCGCCAGCAGCCAAGAGTGGCAGGGAGCTGAAGCTTTCTTT
>TRBV30|-|TRBJ2-1|-
CAWSARLPQFF
TGTGCCTGGAGTGCCCGACTACCGCAGTTCTTC
>TRBV18|-|TRBJ1-5|-
CASSRGESSQPQHF
TGTGCCAGCTCAAGAGGGGAGTCGTCGCAGCCCCAGCATTTT
>TRBV7-9|-|TRBJ1-2|-
CASSPDSEYGYTF
TGTGCCAGCAGCCCCGACAGCGAATATGGCTACACCTTC
>TRBV28|TRBD1|TRBJ2-1|-
CASSSMGQGLRDREFF
TGTGCCAGCAGCTCAATGGGACAGGGGCTAAGGGATCGAGAGTTCTTC
>TRBV7-9|-|TRBJ1-1|-
CASSPQGGRGTEAFF
TGTGCCAGCAGCCCCCAAGGGGGGCGTGGGACTGAAGCTTTCTTT
>TRBV4-1|-|TRBJ2-2|few
CASSQLTLAPGELFF
TGCGCCAGCAGCCAATTAACTCTAGCCCCCGGGGAGCTGTTTTTT
>TRBV28|-|TRBJ1-6|-
CASRDHSPLHF
TGTGCCAGCAGGGACCATTCACCCCTCCACTTT
>TRBV4-2|-|TRBJ1-1|-
CASSQAITVNTEAFF
TGTGCCAGCAGCCAAGCTATCACAGTGAACACTGAAGCTTTCTTT
>TRBV7-2|-|TRBJ1-5|-
CASSTGTRENQPQHF
TGTGCCAGCAGCACCGGGACACGAGAGAATCAGCCCCAGCATTTT
>TRBV5-4|-|TRBJ2-5|-
CASSSSGTETQYF
TGTGCCAGCAGCTCCTCCGGGACGGAGACCCAGTACTTC
>TRBV29-1|-|TRBJ1-1|-
CSVSGTEAFF
TGCAGCGTTTCAGGCACTGAAGCTTTCTTT
>TRBV11-2|-|TRBJ2-5|once
CASSLEGWYSKTQYF
TGTGCCAGCAGCTTAGAAGGGTGGTACAGCAAGACCCAGTACTTC
>TRBV30|-|TRBJ1-5|-
CAWTRGGLYNQPQHF
TGTGCCTGGACCCGGGGGGGGCTCTACAATCAGCCCCAGCATTTT
>TRBV3-1/TRBV3-2|TRBD2|TRBJ2-1|-
CASSLGTSRYNEQFF
TGTGCCAGCAGCCTTGGGACTAGCCGATACAATGAGCAGTTCTTC
>TRBV11-3|-|TRBJ1-1|-
CASSLEGNTEAFF
TGTGCCAGCAGCTTAGAAGGGAACACTGAAGCTTTCTTT
>TRBV18|-|TRBJ2-1|-
CASSPGGRAYNEQFF
TGTGCCAGCTCACCTGGGGGGAGAGCCTACAATGAGCAGTTCTTC
>TRBV3-1/TRBV3-2|-|TRBJ2-5|-
CASSQFQETQYF
TGTGCCAGCAGCCAGTTTCAAGAGACCCAGTACTTC
>TRBV18|-|TRBJ1-1|-
CASSPMDSSEAFF
TGTGCCAGCTCACCAATGGACAGCTCGGAAGCTTTCTTT
>TRBV5-1|-|TRBJ1-1|-
CASSPRRITEAFF
TGCGCCAGCAGTCCCAGACGGATCACTGAAGCTTTCTTT
>TRBV27|TRBD1|TRBJ2-7|-
CASSSTRTGREQYF
TGTGCCAGCAGTTCTACCAGGACAGGGCGCGAGCAGTACTTC
>TRBV7-9|TRBD1|TRBJ1-1|-
CASRPSTGGHTEAFF
TGTGCCAGCAGACCTTCGACAGGGGGCCACACTGAAGCTTTCTTT
>TRBV2|-|TRBJ2-2|once
CASSAQGTGELFF
TGTGCCAGCAGTGCCCAGGGCACCGGGGAGCTGTTTTTT
>TRBV13|TRBD2|TRBJ2-1|-
CASSRTGGNEQFF
TGTGCCAGCAGCCGAACGGGGGGCAATGAGCAGTTCTTC
>TRBV21-1|-|TRBJ2-7|-
CASSRPGETYEQYF
TGTGCCAGCAGCAGGCCAGGTGAGACCTACGAGCAGTACTTC
>TRBV6-6|TRBD1|TRBJ1-1|-
CASSPDRGTEAFF
TGTGCCAGCAGCCCGGACAGGGGAACTGAAGCTTTCTTT
>TRBV28|-|TRBJ1-3|-
CASTTGSGNTIYF
TGTGCCAGCACTACAGGGTCTGGAAACACCATATATTTT
>TRBV9|-|TRBJ1-5|few
CASSVAGRSNQPQHF
TGTGCCAGCAGCGTAGCGGGACGGTCTAATCAGCCCCAGCATTTT
>TRBV5-1|-|TRBJ2-3|-
CASSLVRETNGDTQYF
TGCGCCAGCAGCTTGGTTCGGGAGACAAATGGAGATACGCAGTATTTT
>TRBV9|TRBD1|TRBJ1-4|-
CASSVSTGGGLTNEKLFF
TGTGCCAGCAGCGTCTCGACAGGGGGCGGCCTAACTAATGAAAAACTGTTTTTT
>TRBV27|-|TRBJ1-1|once
CASGPWTDNTEAFF
TGTGCCAGCGGCCCTTGGACGGACAACACTGAAGCTTTCTTT
>TRBV28|-|TRBJ2-1|-
CASSLVSGRNEQFF
TGTGCCAGCAGTTTGGTATCTGGGAGGAATGAGCAGTTCTTC
>TRBV19|TRBD1|TRBJ1-5|-
CASSNTGGVQPQHF
TGTGCCAGTAGTAATACAGGGGGCGTCCAGCCCCAGCATTTT
>TRBV6-2/TRBV6-3|-|TRBJ1-1|-
CASSYSRGYGAFF
TGTGCCAGCAGTTACTCGCGGGGATATGGAGCTTTCTTT